The 19 T cell receptor beta chains listed next were all sequenced from one sample in a study of PD-1 blockade in classical Hodgkin lymphoma. The data were produced by immunoSEQ multiplex PCR, yet TCRdb's version contains in-frame clones alone and is incomplete. The sample carries approximately 27,000 clones, about four fifths recorded once. The time point: cycle 4 day 1 (C4D1), after more than five weeks of nivolumab. Each patient experienced a relapse that followed autologous stem cell transplantation, and brentuximab vedotin exposure varied. Here the sequenced sample was peripheral blood mononuclear cells (PBMCs), taken before the fourth cycle of nivolumab. The receptors were gathered from a human donor with classical Hodgkin lymphoma.

V gene TRBV6-1 combines with J gene TRBJ2-7, with D possibly being TRBD1 (6 bases). Per the germline V gene, CDR1 is MNHNS and CDR2 is SASEGT. This CDR3 comprises 13 residues. V was cut by 6 bases and J by 3 bases, with 12 bases left in between. The CDR3 DNA reads TGTGCCAGCAGCCAGGGACAAATCTACGAGCAGTACTTC. Protein product: CASSQGQIYEQYF.

The chain couples TRBV4-1 to TRBJ2-1; tentatively, D is TRBD2 (6 bases). CDR3 length: 18 amino acids. Per the germline V gene, CDR1 is MGHRA and CDR2 is YSYEKL. Trimming pared 0 bases from V and 5 bases from J, leaving 20 bases between. This CDR3 is CASSQDGVFGGPHNEQFF. The CDR3 DNA is TGCGCCAGCAGCCAAGATGGTGTATTCGGGGGTCCCCACAATGAGCAGTTCTTC.

This clone occurred a few times. The chain carries TRBV2 and TRBJ1-6, with D tentatively TRBD1 (6 bases). Germline V CDR1 and CDR2: SNHLY, FYNNEI. The CDR3 sequence is 15 residues long. V was clipped by 2 bases and J by 7 bases, with 12 bases between them. In nucleotides, the CDR3 is TGTGCCAGCAGTGAATTCCGGGGGCCGAATTCACCCCTCCACTTT. As protein: CASSEFRGPNSPLHF.

This chain uses TRBV6-5 with TRBJ1-1, with 7 nucleotides matching TRBD1. The junction had 19 bases not matched to a gene; V was cut back by 7 bases and J by 11 bases. Per the germline V gene, CDR1 is MNHEY and CDR2 is SVGAGI. This CDR3 is 15 amino acids long. For the CDR3, the DNA is TGTGCCAGCAAGCGATTATTAGGACAGGCCTCTGTTGCTTTCTTT. Its translation is CASKRLLGQASVAFF.

V usage is TRBV6-5 and J usage is TRBJ1-2, with D unclear. CDR3 length: 13 residues. Trimming removed 6 bases at V and 7 bases at J, with 15 bases between. CDR1 is MNHEY, CDR2 SVGAGI, per germline. CDR3 protein: CASSDLSGTGYTF. DNA of the CDR3: TGTGCCAGCAGCGACCTCTCGGGTACTGGCTACACCTTC.

As regards this clone: The junction shows a germline mismatch at one end, possibly a read error. The CDR3: CATSELGTVNQPQHF. The CDR3, as DNA: TGTGCCACCAGTGAGTTGGGGACAGTCAATCAGCCCCAGCATTTT. J is TRBJ1-5 and V is TRBV10-3; TRBD1 matches at 7 bases. This CDR3 spans 15 amino acids. The V gene's germline CDR1 is ENHRY and CDR2 SYGVKD.

The sample holds a few counts of this clone. The chain links TRBV7-6 to TRBJ1-5; tentatively, D is TRBD1 (5 bases). Trimming removed 5 bases from V and 4 bases from J, with 15 bases in between. Germline CDR1 is SGHVS and CDR2 is FNYEAQ. CDR3 length: 15 residues. CDR3 in amino acids: CASSPGAGRNQPQHF. The CDR3 bases are TGTGCCAGCAGCCCCGGGGCAGGCCGTAATCAGCCCCAGCATTTT. Full variable domain (outside the CDR3, taken from reference TRBV7-6 and TRBJ1-5): GAGVSQSPRYKVTKRGQDVALRCDPISGHVSLYWYRQALGQGPEFLTYFNYEAQQDKSGLPNDRFSAERPEGSISTLTIQRTEQRDSAMYRCASSPGAGRNQPQHFGDGTRLSIL.

This clone was seen more than once but under ten times. Other nucleotide sequences in the sample specify the same CDR3. V is TRBV4-1 and J is TRBJ1-4; D remains unclear. The V end lost 8 bases, the J end lost 3 bases, and 13 bases lay between the germline ends. The CDR3 is made up of 14 amino acids. Looked up from germline, CDR1 is MGHRA and CDR2 is YSYEKL. The CDR3 bases are TGCGCCAGCCGGACCCTTGGGGCTAATGAAAAACTGTTTTTT. Its translation: CASRTLGANEKLFF.

This clone appeared once. The chain couples TRBV11-2 to TRBJ1-2, with a weak D call TRBD1 (6 bases). V was shortened by 0 bases and J by 8 bases, with 16 bases between the two germline ends. The CDR3 sequence is 15 residues long. Looked up from germline, CDR1 is SGHAT and CDR2 is FQNNGV. Here the CDR3 reads CASSLETGGASGYTF. CDR3 coding DNA: TGTGCCAGCAGCTTAGAAACTGGGGGGGCTAGCGGCTACACCTTC.

The chain couples TRBV4-1 to TRBJ2-1; 7 nucleotides agree with TRBD2. The J segment lost 8 bases and the V segment lost 4 bases, leaving 8 bases of the junction unmatched. CDR3 length equals 14 residues. CDR1 is MGHRA, CDR2 YSYEKL, per germline. CDR3 sequence (DNA): TGCGCCAGCAGCCTACGGGGGGTGGGGGATGAGCAGTTCTTC. This translates into CASSLRGVGDEQFF.

The table lists this clone with a count of one. This CDR3 reads CASSCLGLAGAPGDTQYF. The CDR3 coding sequence is TGTGCCAGTAGCTGTCTGGGACTAGCGGGGGCGCCGGGAGATACGCAGTATTTT. The chain recombines TRBV19 with TRBJ2-3; 14 bases match TRBD2. Germline values: CDR1 LNHDA, CDR2 SQIVND (reference sequence). Trimming at V came to 6 bases and at J to 5 bases, leaving 13 bases not matched to a gene. The CDR3 extends over 18 amino acids.

This sequence joins TRBV10-3 and TRBJ1-2; D is unclear. CDR1 is ENHRY, CDR2 SYGVKD, per germline. This CDR3 is 15 amino acids long. The V gene lost 8 bases and the J gene lost 7 bases, with 23 bases spanning the gap. In nucleotides, the CDR3 is TGTGCCATCGGCGCGTTGAACAGTCACTATGGTGGCTACACCTTC. Its translation is CAIGALNSHYGGYTF.

For the CDR3, the DNA is TGTGCCATCAGTGAGAAAGCCTACGAGCAGTACTTC. Its protein is CAISEKAYEQYF. The V and J genes are TRBV10-3 and TRBJ2-7; D is unclear. The germline gives CDR1 ENHRY, CDR2 SYGVKD. The CDR3 loop spans 12 amino acids. The V end was cut by 2 bases, the J end by 2 bases, with 4 bases between.

The chain has TRBV9 and TRBJ2-7; D gene uncertain. The CDR3 runs to 14 residues. Germline V gives CDR1 SGDLS, CDR2 YYNGEE. V was shortened by 2 bases and J by 1 base, with 10 bases between the two germline ends. CDR3 coding DNA: TGTGCCAGCAGCGTTTATTTCTGGTCCTACGAGCAGTACTTC. Amino acids: CASSVYFWSYEQYF. Supplemented by reference TRBV9 and TRBJ2-7, the full variable domain reads DSGVTQTPKHLITATGQRVTLRCSPRSGDLSVYWYQQSLDQGLQFLIQYYNGEERAKGNILERFSAQQFPDLHSELNLSSLELGDSALYFCASSVYFWSYEQYFGPGTRLTVT.

This clone came up a few times. V gene TRBV11-2 combines with J gene TRBJ2-3; D perhaps matches TRBD2 (5 bases). Germline V gene lookup returns CDR1 SGHAT and CDR2 FQNNGV. The CDR3 runs 13 residues. V lost 0 bases and J lost 4, with 5 bases in between. The CDR3 loop reads CASSLERADTQYF. CDR3 DNA: TGTGCCAGCAGCTTAGAGCGGGCAGATACGCAGTATTTT.

This chain links TRBV5-6 with TRBJ2-6; TRBD1 might be the D (7 bases). V lost 1 base to trimming and J lost 0 bases, with 14 bases between them. The CDR3 sequence is 18 residues long. Germline V gene sequence: CDR1 SGHDT, CDR2 YYEEEE. CDR3 nucleotide sequence: TGTGCCAGCAGCTTGATGACAGGGAGGCTCTCTGGGGCCAACGTCCTGACTTTC. Amino acid sequence: CASSLMTGRLSGANVLTF.

The CDR3 protein is CASSMWSSYNEQFF. The DNA for the CDR3 is TGTGCCAGTAGTATGTGGAGTTCCTACAATGAGCAGTTCTTC. The rearrangement uses TRBV19 and TRBJ2-1; D is unclear. Trimming stripped 3 bases from V and 1 base from J, with 7 bases between. Germline loops: CDR1 LNHDA, CDR2 SQIVND (reference sequence). CDR3 length: 14 residues.

This clone was picked up a small number of times. The J gene is TRBJ1-2, the V gene TRBV6-6; D is possibly TRBD1 (5 bases). The germline gives CDR1 MNHNY, CDR2 SVGAGI (reference sequence). The CDR3 length is 14 residues. Between the trimmed V and J ends, which lost 6 bases and 4 bases, there was a span of 15 bases. CDR3 nucleotide sequence: TGTGCCAGCAGAACAACCGACAGCCTCTATGGCTACACCTTC. As protein: CASRTTDSLYGYTF.

This chain joins TRBV7-9 and TRBJ1-1; D gene ambiguous. Germline CDR1 and CDR2: SEHNR and FQNEAQ (reference sequence). The ends were cut back, 5 bases at V and 1 base at J, with 14 bases in the middle. This CDR3 contains 15 residues. The CDR3: CASSLDPPGNTEAFF. Written as DNA, the CDR3 is TGTGCCAGCAGCCTTGATCCCCCGGGGAACACTGAAGCTTTCTTT.